This TCR beta chain comes out of a study of T cell responses to AZD1222 COVID-19 vaccine. There are 15 residues in the CDR3. Germline trimming cut 3 bases from V and 6 bases from J; bases unmatched to any gene: 9. Germline lookup yields CDR1 MNHEY and CDR2 SMNVEV (reference sequence). The assay was immunoSEQ multiplex PCR, and TCRdb's table has in-frame clones only and misses some. Of over 130,000 clones listed, 80% to 95% are singletons. This chain connects TRBV27 to TRBJ1-1; 8 bases agree with TRBD1. This receptor was taken from an adult in good health. This specimen consisted of peripheral blood, obtained on day 0 of AZD1222 vaccination. The CDR3 sequence: CASSFQTGERAEAFF. The CDR3 bases are TGTGCCAGCAGTTTCCAGACAGGGGAGAGGGCTGAAGCTTTCTTT.